This T cell receptor (beta chain) is drawn from a study of blood T cell repertoires in COVID-19. This CDR3 has 12 amino acids. CDR1 is GTSNPN and CDR2 is SVGIG in the germline V gene (reference sequence). The V end was cut by 8 bases, the J end by 5 bases, with 15 bases between. Authors' methods: Estimation of nucleated cell counts relied on the amplification of reference gene primers. Here immunoSEQ multiplex PCR was the method, and the copy in TCRdb shows in-frame clones only, minus some. The V and J calls and clone size were taken over from that table, and D and trimming were inferred from the DNA. Of about 130,000 clones in the sample, 84% are singletons; the top ten hold 9.5% to 15%.

Material for sequencing was peripheral blood. The TCR was taken from a human donor in a cohort sampled during active COVID-19. The chain joins TRBV30 to TRBJ1-2; tentative D call: TRBD1 (6 bases). The CDR3 sequence: CAGGAAEYGYTF. The CDR3 DNA follows: TGTGCCGGGGGGGCAGCGGAGTATGGCTACACCTTC.